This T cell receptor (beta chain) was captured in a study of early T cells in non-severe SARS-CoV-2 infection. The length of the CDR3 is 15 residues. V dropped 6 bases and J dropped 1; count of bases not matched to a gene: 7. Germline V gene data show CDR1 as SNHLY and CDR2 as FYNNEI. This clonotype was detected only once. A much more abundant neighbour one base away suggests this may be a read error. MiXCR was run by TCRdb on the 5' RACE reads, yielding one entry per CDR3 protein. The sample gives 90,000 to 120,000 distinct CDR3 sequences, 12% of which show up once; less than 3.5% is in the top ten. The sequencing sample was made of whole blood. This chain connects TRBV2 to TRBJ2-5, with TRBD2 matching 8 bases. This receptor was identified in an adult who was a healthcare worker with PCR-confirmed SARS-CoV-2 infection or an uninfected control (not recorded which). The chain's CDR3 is CASRPGLVAQETQYF. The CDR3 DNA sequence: TGTGCCAGCAGACCGGGACTAGTGGCCCAAGAGACCCAGTACTTC.